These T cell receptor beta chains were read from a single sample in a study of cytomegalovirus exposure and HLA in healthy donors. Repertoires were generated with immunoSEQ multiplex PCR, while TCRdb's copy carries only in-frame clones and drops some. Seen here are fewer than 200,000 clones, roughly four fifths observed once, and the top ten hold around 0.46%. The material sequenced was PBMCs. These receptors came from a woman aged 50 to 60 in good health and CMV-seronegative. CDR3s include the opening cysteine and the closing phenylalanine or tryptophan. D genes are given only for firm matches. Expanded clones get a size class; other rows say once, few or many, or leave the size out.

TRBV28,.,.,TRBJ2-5,CASNGVGAPETQYF,TGTGCCAGCAACGGGGTGGGGGCCCCCGAGACCCAGTACTTC
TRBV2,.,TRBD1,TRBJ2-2,CASSGDRAAGELFF,TGTGCCAGCAGTGGGGACAGGGCCGCCGGGGAGCTGTTTTTT
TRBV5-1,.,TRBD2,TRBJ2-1,CASSFRLAGVGEQFF,TGCGCCAGCAGCTTTCGGCTAGCGGGAGTCGGTGAGCAGTTCTTC
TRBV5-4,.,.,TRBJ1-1,CASRGARNTEAFF,TGTGCCAGCAGGGGGGCCAGGAACACTGAAGCTTTCTTT
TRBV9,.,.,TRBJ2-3,CASSPRVDTQYF,TGTGCCAGCAGCCCCCGGGTAGATACGCAGTATTTT
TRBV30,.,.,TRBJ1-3,CAWSTLGGANTIYF,TGTGCCTGGAGTACCCTTGGTGGTGCGAACACCATATATTTT
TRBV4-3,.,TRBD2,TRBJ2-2,CASSQFTSGINTGELFF,TGCGCCAGCAGCCAATTCACTAGCGGGATTAACACCGGGGAGCTGTTTTTT
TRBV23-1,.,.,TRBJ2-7,CASSQSSYEQYF,TGCGCCAGCAGTCAATCTAGCTACGAGCAGTACTTC
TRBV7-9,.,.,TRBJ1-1,CASNGEVGGGYTEAFF,TGTGCCAGCAACGGTGAAGTTGGTGGCGGTTACACTGAAGCTTTCTTT
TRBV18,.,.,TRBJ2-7,CASSEYEQYF,TGTGCCAGCTCAGAGTACGAGCAGTACTTC
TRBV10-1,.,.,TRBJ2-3,CASSEGRYTDTQYF,TGCGCCAGCAGTGAGGGTCGGTACACAGATACGCAGTATTTT
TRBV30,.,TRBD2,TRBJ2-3,CAWAGGRTDTQYF,TGTGCCTGGGCGGGGGGGCGCACAGATACGCAGTATTTT
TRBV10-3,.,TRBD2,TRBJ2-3,CAISELASGSTDTQYF,TGTGCCATCAGTGAGTTGGCTAGCGGTAGCACAGATACGCAGTATTTT
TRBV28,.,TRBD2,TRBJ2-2,CASSTLAGGTGELFF,TGTGCCAGCAGTACCTTAGCGGGTGGGACCGGGGAGCTGTTTTTT
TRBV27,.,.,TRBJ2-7,CATRRERTYEQYF,TGTGCCACCCGGAGGGAAAGAACCTACGAGCAGTACTTC
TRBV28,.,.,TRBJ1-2,CASSPPPFRRPYGYTF,TGTGCCAGCAGTCCCCCCCCATTCAGGAGGCCCTATGGCTACACCTTC
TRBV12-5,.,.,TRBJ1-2,CASGLDSLGGYTF,TGTGCTAGTGGTTTGGACAGTCTCGGTGGCTACACCTTC
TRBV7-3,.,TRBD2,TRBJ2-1,CASSKTSGSSYNEQFF,TGTGCCAGCAGCAAAACTAGCGGGAGCTCCTACAATGAGCAGTTCTTC
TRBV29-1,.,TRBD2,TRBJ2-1,CSASSGRALFYNEQFF,TGCAGCGCGTCTAGCGGGAGGGCCCTGTTCTACAATGAGCAGTTCTTC
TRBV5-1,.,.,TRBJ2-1,CASSKERQIYNEQFF,TGCGCCAGCAGCAAAGAGAGACAGATATACAATGAGCAGTTCTTC
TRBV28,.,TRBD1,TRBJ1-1,CASSFTHFEGAGTEAFF,TGTGCCAGCAGTTTCACCCATTTTGAGGGGGCGGGCACTGAAGCTTTCTTT
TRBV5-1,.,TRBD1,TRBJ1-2,CASSLAQGADYGYTF,TGCGCCAGCAGCTTGGCACAGGGGGCAGACTATGGCTACACCTTC
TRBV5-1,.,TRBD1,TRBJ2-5,CASSLEDRGPETQYF,TGCGCCAGCAGCTTGGAGGACAGGGGTCCAGAGACCCAGTACTTC
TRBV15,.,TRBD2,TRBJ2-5,CATSRDLAGGETQYF,TGTGCCACCAGCAGAGATTTGGCGGGAGGGGAGACCCAGTACTTC
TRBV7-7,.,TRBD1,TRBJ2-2,CASSPRQGILSGELFF,TGTGCCAGCAGCCCCCGACAGGGAATTTTGTCCGGGGAGCTGTTTTTT
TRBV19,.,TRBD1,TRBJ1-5,CASSIDLGQAHGQPQHF,TGTGCCAGTAGTATAGACCTCGGACAGGCCCACGGTCAGCCCCAGCATTTT
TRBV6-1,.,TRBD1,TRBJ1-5,CASSVRDRGQPQHF,TGTGCCAGCAGTGTCCGGGACAGGGGACAGCCCCAGCATTTT
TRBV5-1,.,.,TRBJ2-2,CASTWKGTGSGELFF,TGCGCCAGCACATGGAAAGGGACTGGATCCGGGGAGCTGTTTTTT
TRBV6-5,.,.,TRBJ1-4,CASDETAGASEKLFF,TGTGCCAGCGATGAAACAGCGGGGGCGAGTGAAAAACTGTTTTTT
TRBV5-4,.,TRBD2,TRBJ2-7,CASSPQGLAGGYEQYF,TGTGCCAGCAGCCCTCAAGGACTAGCGGGAGGTTACGAGCAGTACTTC
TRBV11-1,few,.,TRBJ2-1,CASSFGLTVTYNEQFF,TGTGCCAGCAGCTTTGGGCTGACCGTTACATACAATGAGCAGTTCTTC
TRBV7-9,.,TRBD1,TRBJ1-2,CASSWEMGTEANYGYTF,TGTGCCAGCAGCTGGGAAATGGGGACAGAGGCTAACTATGGCTACACCTTC
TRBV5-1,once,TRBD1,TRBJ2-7,CASSTTGGAYEQYF,TGCGCCAGCAGCACGACAGGGGGCGCCTACGAGCAGTACTTC
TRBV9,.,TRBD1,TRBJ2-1,CASSVVQGAPSEQFF,TGTGCCAGCAGCGTAGTACAGGGGGCGCCATCTGAGCAGTTCTTC
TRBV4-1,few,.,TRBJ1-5,CASSHPARGEPQHF,TGCGCCAGCAGCCATCCCGCCAGGGGTGAGCCCCAGCATTTT
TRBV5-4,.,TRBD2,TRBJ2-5,CASSSKRTSGGLKTQYF,TGTGCCAGCAGCTCAAAAAGGACTAGCGGGGGGTTGAAGACCCAGTACTTC
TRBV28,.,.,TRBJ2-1,CASGLLLGGALSSNEQFF,TGTGCCAGCGGTCTACTTCTTGGGGGGGCCTTAAGTAGCAATGAGCAGTTCTTC
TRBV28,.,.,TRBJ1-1,CASSMDRDAEAFF,TGTGCCAGCAGCATGGACAGAGACGCTGAAGCTTTCTTT
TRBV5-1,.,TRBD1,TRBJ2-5,CASSFEGTGMRETQYF,TGCGCCAGCAGCTTCGAAGGGACAGGGATGAGAGAGACCCAGTACTTC
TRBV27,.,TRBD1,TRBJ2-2,CASSFGTGANTGELFF,TGTGCCAGCAGTTTCGGGACAGGGGCCAACACCGGGGAGCTGTTTTTT
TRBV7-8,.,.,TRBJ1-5,CASSKRYGNQPQHF,TGTGCCAGCAGCAAAAGGTACGGGAATCAGCCCCAGCATTTT
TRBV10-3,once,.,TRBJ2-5,CAISGTTGPSQETQYF,TGTGCCATCAGTGGAACAACAGGGCCATCCCAAGAGACCCAGTACTTC
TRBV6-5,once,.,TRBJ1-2,CASSYRGVRGYTF,TGTGCCAGCAGTTACAGGGGCGTCCGGGGCTACACCTTC
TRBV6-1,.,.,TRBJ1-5,CASSGAKPQHF,TGTGCCAGCAGTGGGGCAAAGCCCCAGCATTTT
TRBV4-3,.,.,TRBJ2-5,CASSQAVQETQYF,TGCGCCAGCAGCCAAGCCGTTCAAGAGACCCAGTACTTC
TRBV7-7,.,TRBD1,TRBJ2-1,CASSLADLGQGAMNEQFF,TGTGCTAGCAGCTTAGCCGATCTTGGACAGGGGGCAATGAATGAGCAGTTCTTC
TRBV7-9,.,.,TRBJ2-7,CASSLPRDKGEQYF,TGTGCCAGCAGCTTACCCCGGGACAAGGGCGAGCAGTACTTC
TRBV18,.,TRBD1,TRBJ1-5,CASSGQGNQPQHF,TGTGCCAGCTCAGGACAGGGTAATCAGCCCCAGCATTTT
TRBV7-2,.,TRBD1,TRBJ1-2,CASSSWTGGGYTF,TGTGCCAGCAGCTCCTGGACAGGAGGTGGCTACACCTTC
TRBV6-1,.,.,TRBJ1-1,CASNRFNTEAFF,TGTGCCAGCAACCGGTTCAACACTGAAGCTTTCTTT
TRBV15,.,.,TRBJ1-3,CATSRDVSSGNTIYF,TGTGCCACCAGCAGAGATGTCTCCTCTGGAAACACCATATATTTT
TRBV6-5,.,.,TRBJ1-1,CASSYQVTEAFF,TGTGCCAGCAGTTACCAGGTAACTGAAGCTTTCTTT